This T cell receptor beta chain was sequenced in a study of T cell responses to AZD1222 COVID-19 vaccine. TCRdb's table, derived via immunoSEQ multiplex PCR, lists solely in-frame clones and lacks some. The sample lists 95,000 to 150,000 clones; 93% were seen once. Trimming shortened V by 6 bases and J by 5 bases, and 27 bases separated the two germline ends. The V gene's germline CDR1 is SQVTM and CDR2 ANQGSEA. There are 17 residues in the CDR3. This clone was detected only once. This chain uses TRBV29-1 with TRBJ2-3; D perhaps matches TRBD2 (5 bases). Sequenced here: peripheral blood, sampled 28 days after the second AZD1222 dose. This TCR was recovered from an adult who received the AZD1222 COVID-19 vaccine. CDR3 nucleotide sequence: TGCAGCGTAACAATAATCCCCGGACTCGAAAGCCGAGATACGCAGTATTTT. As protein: CSVTIIPGLESRDTQYF.